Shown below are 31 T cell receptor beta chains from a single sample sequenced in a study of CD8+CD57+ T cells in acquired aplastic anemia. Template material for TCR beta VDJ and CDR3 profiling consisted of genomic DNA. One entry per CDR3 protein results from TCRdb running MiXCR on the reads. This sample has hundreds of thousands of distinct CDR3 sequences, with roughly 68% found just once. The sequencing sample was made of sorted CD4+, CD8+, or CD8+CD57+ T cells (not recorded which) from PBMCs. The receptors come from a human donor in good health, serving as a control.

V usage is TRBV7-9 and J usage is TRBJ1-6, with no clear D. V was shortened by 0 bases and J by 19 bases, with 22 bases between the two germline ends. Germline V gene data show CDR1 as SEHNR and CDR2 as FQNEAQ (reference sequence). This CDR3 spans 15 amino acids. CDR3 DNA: TGTGCCAGCAGCTTAGCAGGGCTCACTGAAGCTTTCTTTCACTTT. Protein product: CASSLAGLTEAFFHF.

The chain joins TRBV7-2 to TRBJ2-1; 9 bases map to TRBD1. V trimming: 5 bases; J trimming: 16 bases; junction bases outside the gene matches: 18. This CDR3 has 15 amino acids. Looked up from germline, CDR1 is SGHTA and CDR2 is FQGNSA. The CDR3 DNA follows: TGTGCCAGCAGCAAGACAGGGGGTTCGGGGGCCAACGTCTTCTTC. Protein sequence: CASSKTGGSGANVFF.

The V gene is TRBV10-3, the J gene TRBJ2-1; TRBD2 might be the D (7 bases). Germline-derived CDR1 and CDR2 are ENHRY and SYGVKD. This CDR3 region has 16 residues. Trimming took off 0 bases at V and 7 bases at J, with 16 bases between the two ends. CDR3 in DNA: TGTGCCATCAGTGAGTCGGGGGGGGGGGGCTGGAATGAGCAGTTCTTC. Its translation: CAISESGGGGWNEQFF.

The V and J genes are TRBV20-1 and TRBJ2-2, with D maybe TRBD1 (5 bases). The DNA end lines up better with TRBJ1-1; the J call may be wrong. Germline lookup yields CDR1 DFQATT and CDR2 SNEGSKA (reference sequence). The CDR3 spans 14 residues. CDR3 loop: CSARGGLRGLGAFF. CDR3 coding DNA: TGCAGTGCTAGAGGGGGCCTAAGAGGGCTTGGGGCTTTCTTT.

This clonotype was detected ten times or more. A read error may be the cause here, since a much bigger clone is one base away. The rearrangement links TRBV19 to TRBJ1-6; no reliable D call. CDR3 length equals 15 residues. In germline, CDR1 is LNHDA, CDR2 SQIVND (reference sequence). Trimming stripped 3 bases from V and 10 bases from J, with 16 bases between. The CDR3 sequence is CASSIEPGRRSPLHF. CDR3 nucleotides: TGTGCCAGTAGTATCGAACCGGGGAGGCGCTCACCCCTCCACTTT.

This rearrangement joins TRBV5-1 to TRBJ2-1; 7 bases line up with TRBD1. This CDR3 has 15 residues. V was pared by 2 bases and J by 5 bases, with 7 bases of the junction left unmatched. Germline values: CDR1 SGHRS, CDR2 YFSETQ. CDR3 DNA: TGCGCCAGCAGCTTAGAGGGGGCGACGGACAATGAGCAGTTCTTC. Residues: CASSLEGATDNEQFF.

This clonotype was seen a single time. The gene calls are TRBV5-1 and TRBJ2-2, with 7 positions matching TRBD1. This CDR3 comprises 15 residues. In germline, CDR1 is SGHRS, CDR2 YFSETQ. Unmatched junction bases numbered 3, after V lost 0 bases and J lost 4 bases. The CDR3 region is CASSLAAGGTGELFF. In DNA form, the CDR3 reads TGCGCCAGCAGCTTGGCCGCAGGGGGCACCGGGGAGCTGTTTTTT.

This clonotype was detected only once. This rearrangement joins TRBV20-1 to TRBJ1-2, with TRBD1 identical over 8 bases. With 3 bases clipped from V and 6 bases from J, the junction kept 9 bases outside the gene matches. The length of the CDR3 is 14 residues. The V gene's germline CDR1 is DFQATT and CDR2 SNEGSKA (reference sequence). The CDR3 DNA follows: TGCAGTGCTAGGAGGACAGGGTTTAATAATGGCTACACCTTC. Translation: CSARRTGFNNGYTF.

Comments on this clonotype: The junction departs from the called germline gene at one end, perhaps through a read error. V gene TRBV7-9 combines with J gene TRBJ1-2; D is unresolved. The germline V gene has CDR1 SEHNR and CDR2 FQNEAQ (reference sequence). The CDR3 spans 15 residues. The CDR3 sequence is CASRYGRVTNYGYTF. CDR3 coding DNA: TGTGCCAGCAGGTACGGCAGAGTTACTAACTACGGCTACACCTTC.

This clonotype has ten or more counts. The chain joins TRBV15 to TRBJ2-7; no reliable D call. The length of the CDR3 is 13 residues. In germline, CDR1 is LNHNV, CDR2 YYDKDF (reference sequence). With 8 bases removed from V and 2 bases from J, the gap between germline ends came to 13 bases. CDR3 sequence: CATGVRFPYEQYF. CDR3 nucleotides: TGTGCCACCGGGGTTCGGTTCCCCTACGAGCAGTACTTC.

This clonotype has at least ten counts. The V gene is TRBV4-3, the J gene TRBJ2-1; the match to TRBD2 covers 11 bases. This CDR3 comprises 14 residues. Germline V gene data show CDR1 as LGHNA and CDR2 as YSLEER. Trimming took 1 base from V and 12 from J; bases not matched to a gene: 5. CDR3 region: CASSQGLAGSRQFF. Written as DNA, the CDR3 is TGCGCCAGCAGCCAAGGACTAGCGGGGAGTAGGCAGTTCTTC.

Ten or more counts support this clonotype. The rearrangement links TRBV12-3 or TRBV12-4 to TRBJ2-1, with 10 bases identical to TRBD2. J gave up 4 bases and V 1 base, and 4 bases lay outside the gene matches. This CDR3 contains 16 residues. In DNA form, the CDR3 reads TGTGCCAGCAGTTTAGGGCTAGCGGGGGCATACAATGAGCAGTTCTTC. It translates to CASSLGLAGAYNEQFF.

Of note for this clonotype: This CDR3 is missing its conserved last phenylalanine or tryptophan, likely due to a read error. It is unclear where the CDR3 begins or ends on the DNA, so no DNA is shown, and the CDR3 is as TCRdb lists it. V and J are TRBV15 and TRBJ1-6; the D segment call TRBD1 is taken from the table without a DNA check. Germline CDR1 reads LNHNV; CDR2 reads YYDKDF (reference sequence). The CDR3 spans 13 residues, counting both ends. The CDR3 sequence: CATQGQGESPVHL.

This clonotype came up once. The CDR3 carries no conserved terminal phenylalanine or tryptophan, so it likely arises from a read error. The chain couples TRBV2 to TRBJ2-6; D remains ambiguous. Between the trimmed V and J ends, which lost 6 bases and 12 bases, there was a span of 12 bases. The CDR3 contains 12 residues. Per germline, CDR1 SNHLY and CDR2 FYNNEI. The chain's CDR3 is CASSLDVGVLTI. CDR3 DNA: TGTGCCAGCAGCTTAGACGTAGGCGTCCTGACTATC.

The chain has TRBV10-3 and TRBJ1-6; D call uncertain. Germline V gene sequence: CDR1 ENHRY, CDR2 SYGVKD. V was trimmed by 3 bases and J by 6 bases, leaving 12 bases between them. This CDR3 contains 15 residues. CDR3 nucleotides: TGTGCCATCAGTGATCACGGGGAGGCTAATTCACCCCTCCACTTT. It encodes CAISDHGEANSPLHF.

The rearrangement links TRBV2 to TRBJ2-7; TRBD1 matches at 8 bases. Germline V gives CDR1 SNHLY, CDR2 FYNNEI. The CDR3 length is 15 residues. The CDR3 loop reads CASKGTRGQATEHYV. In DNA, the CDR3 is TGTGCCAGCAAGGGGACACGGGGACAGGCGACCGAGCACTACGTC.

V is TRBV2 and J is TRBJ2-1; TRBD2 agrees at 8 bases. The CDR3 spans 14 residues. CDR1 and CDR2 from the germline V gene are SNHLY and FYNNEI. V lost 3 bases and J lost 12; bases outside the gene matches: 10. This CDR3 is CASSERGENNLQFF. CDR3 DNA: TGTGCCAGCAGTGAGCGGGGGGAGAACAATCTGCAGTTCTTC.

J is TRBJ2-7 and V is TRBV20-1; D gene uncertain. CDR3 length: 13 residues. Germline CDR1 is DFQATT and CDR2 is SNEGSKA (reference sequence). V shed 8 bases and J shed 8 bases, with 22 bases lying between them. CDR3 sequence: CSSVLANEKQQYF. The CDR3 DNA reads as TGCAGTTCGGTTCTGGCTAATGAAAAACAGCAGTACTTC.

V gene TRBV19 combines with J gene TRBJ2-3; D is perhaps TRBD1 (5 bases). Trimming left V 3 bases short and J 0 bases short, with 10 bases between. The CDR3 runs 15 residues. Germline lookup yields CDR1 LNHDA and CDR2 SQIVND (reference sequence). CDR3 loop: CASSMDITSTDTQYF. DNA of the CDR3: TGTGCCAGTAGTATGGACATTACTAGCACAGATACGCAGTATTTT.

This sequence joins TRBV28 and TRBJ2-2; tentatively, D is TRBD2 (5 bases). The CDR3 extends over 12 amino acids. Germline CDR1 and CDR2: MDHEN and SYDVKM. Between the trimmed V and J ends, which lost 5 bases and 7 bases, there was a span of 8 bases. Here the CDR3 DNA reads TGTGCCAGCAGTCGAACTAGCGGGGAGCTGTTTTTT. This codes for CASSRTSGELFF.

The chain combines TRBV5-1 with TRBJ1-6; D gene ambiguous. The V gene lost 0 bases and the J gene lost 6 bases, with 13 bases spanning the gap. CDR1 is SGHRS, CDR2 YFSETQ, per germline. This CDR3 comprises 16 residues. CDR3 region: CASSLGSGVFNSPLHF. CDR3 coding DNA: TGCGCCAGCAGCTTGGGTAGTGGGGTTTTTAATTCACCCCTCCACTTT.

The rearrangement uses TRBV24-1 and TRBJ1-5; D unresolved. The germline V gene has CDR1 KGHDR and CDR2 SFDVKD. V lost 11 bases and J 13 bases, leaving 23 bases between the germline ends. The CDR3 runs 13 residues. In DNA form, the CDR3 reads TGTGCCAGTAGTGTACGCCTTAGGCATGAGCAGCATTTT. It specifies CASSVRLRHEQHF.

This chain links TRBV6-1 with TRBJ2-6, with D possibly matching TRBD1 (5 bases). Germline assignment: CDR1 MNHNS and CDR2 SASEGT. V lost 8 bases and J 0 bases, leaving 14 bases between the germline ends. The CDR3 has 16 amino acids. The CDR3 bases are TGTGCCAGCTCCCAGGGATCTTACTCTGGGGCCAACGTCCTGACTTTC. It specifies CASSQGSYSGANVLTF.

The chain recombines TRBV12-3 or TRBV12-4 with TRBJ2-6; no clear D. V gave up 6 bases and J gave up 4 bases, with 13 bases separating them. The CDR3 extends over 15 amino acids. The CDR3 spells CASSPVAAGANVLTF. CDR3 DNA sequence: TGTGCCAGCAGCCCTGTGGCAGCCGGGGCCAACGTCCTGACTTTC.

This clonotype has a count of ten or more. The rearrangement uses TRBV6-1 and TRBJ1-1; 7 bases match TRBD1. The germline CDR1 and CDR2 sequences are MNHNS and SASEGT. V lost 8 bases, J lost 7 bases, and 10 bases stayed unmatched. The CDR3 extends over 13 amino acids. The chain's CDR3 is CASLPGGGGEAFF. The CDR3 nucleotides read TGTGCCAGCCTCCCAGGGGGTGGTGGTGAAGCTTTCTTT.

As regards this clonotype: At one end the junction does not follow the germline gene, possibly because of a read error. The CDR3 DNA reads TGTGCCAGCAGCTTAAACTTCAATTCCCCCCTCCACTTT. Its protein is CASSLNFNSPLHF. The V gene is TRBV7-2, the J gene TRBJ1-6; no clear D. This CDR3 is built from 13 residues. Germline CDR1 and CDR2: SGHTA and FQGNSA.

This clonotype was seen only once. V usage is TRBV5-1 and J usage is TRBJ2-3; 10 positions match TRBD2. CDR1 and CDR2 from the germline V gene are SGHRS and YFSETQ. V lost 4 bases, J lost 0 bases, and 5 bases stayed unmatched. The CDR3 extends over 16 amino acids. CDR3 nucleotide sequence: TGCGCCAGCAGCCCTCAAGCGGGGGGGAGCACAGATACGCAGTATTTT. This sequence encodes CASSPQAGGSTDTQYF.

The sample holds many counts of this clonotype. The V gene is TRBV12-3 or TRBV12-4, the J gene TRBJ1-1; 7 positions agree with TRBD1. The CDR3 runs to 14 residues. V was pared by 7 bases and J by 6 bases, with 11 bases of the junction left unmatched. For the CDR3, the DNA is TGTGCCAGCATCCCCTCTAACAGGGGCGCTGAAGCTTTCTTT. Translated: CASIPSNRGAEAFF.

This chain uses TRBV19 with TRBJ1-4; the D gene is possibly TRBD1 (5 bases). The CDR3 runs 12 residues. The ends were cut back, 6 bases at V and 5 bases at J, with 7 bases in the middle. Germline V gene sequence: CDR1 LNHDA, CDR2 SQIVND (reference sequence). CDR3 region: CASRTVNEKLFF. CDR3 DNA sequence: TGTGCCAGTAGGACAGTGAATGAAAAACTGTTTTTT.

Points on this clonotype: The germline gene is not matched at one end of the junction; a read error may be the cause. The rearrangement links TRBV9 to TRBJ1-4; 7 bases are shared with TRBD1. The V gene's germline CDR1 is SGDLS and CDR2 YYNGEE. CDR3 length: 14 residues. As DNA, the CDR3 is TGTGCCAGCAGCTCCCACAGGGGACAGAACTACCAGCTTTTT. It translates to CASSSHRGQNYQLF.

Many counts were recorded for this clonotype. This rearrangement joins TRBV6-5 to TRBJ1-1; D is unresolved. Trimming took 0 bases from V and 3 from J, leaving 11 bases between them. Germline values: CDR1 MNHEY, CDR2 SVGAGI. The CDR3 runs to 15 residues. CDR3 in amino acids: CASSYSGAGHTEAFF. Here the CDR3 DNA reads TGTGCCAGCAGTTACTCAGGTGCAGGACACACTGAAGCTTTCTTT.